Listed below are T cell receptor beta chains from one sample, sequenced in a study of cytomegalovirus exposure and HLA in healthy donors. Repertoires were generated with immunoSEQ multiplex PCR, while TCRdb's copy carries only in-frame clones and drops some. The sample has 110,000 to 150,000 clones, 80% to 95% seen once; the top ten hold roughly 0.7%. Sample: PBMCs. These receptor sequences come from a man younger than 35 in good health and CMV-seronegative. The CDR3 runs from the conserved cysteine through the conserved F or W. D genes are given only for firm matches. The size entry is marked missing in some rows and otherwise reads once, few, many or a size class.

D,J,size,V,DNA,CDR3
NA,TRBJ2-2,NA,TRBV6-5,TGTGCCAGCAGTTACTCGGGGGCTCCTCTCACCGGGGAGCTGTTTTTT,CASSYSGAPLTGELFF
NA,TRBJ2-1,NA,TRBV11-2,TGTGCCAGCAGCTTCCAGGGGACATCGTCCTACAATGAGCAGTTCTTC,CASSFQGTSSYNEQFF
TRBD2,TRBJ2-1,NA,TRBV11-3,TGTGCCAGCAGCGGGACTAGCGGGAGGGCATACAATGAGCAGTTCTTC,CASSGTSGRAYNEQFF
NA,TRBJ2-2,NA,TRBV4-3,TGCGCCAGCGGGAGTAGGAACACCGGGGAGCTGTTTTTT,CASGSRNTGELFF
NA,TRBJ1-2,NA,TRBV19,TGTGCCAGTAGTATGACGGATTCTAGGGGCTACACCTTC,CASSMTDSRGYTF
TRBD1,TRBJ1-5,NA,TRBV5-1,TGCGCCAGCAGCTTGGGAACAGGGGGCAATCAGCCCCAGCATTTT,CASSLGTGGNQPQHF
TRBD1,TRBJ2-1,NA,TRBV6-1,TGTGCCAGCAGTGAAGCGGACAGGGGGCTTCCGGGCAATGAGCAGTTCTTC,CASSEADRGLPGNEQFF
TRBD1,TRBJ2-2,NA,TRBV4-3,TGCGCCAGCAGCCAAGCGCCGGGACAGGCCAACACCGGGGAGCTGTTTTTT,CASSQAPGQANTGELFF
TRBD1,TRBJ1-3,once,TRBV28,TGTGCCAGCAGTAGACAGGGAGGCGACACCATATATTTT,CASSRQGGDTIYF
TRBD1,TRBJ1-2,NA,TRBV7-2,TGTGCCAGCAGCTCCGGCGGGACAGGGGTCAATGGCTACACCTTC,CASSSGGTGVNGYTF
TRBD2,TRBJ2-5,NA,TRBV11-2,TGTGCCAGCAGCCGTACCCTAGCGGGAGGGGGAGTGAAACAAGAGACCCAGTACTTC,CASSRTLAGGGVKQETQYF
TRBD2,TRBJ2-3,once,TRBV7-9,TGTGCCAGCAGCTTAGGGCTGCGGGGGAATAGCACAGATACGCAGTATTTT,CASSLGLRGNSTDTQYF
NA,TRBJ2-1,NA,TRBV27,TGTGCCAGCGGCCCCCGGAGGCACTGGGATAATGAGCAGTTCTTC,CASGPRRHWDNEQFF
TRBD1,TRBJ1-5,NA,TRBV7-2,TGTGCCAGCAGCTTAGCGGTTCCGGGACAGATAAATCAGCCCCAGCATTTT,CASSLAVPGQINQPQHF
NA,TRBJ1-6,NA,TRBV9,TGTGCCAGCAGCCCGGCCAGTGGGCTAAATTCACCCCTCCACTTT,CASSPASGLNSPLHF
TRBD1,TRBJ1-4,NA,TRBV30,TGTGCCTGGAGTACACTCACCGGGACAGGGACCTCTTTT,CAWSTLTGTGTSF
TRBD1,TRBJ2-4,NA,TRBV2,TGTGCCAGCAGAAGCGAGACAGGGGCTCAAAACATTCAGTACTTC,CASRSETGAQNIQYF
TRBD1,TRBJ1-1,few,TRBV5-5,TGTGCCAGCAGCTTTTCCGGGACAGGGATTGAAGCTTTCTTT,CASSFSGTGIEAFF
NA,TRBJ1-3,NA,TRBV18,TGTGCCAGCTCACCACTGCCTGGGGGCGCTGGAAACACCATATATTTT,CASSPLPGGAGNTIYF
TRBD1,TRBJ1-1,once,TRBV7-9,TGTGCCAGCAGCCCCGGGACAGCAGTTGAAGCTTTCTTT,CASSPGTAVEAFF
TRBD2,TRBJ2-3,NA,TRBV5-8,TGTGCCAGCAGCTTGGGGCCTAGCGGGGCAGATACGCAGTATTTT,CASSLGPSGADTQYF
TRBD1,TRBJ1-4,NA,TRBV7-9,TGTGCCAGCAGCCCTGACAGGGGGGAAAGGGAAAAACTGTTTTTT,CASSPDRGEREKLFF
TRBD1,TRBJ2-1,NA,TRBV6-4,TGTGCCAGCAGTGCTGGACAGGGTTACAATGAGCAGTTCTTC,CASSAGQGYNEQFF
TRBD1,TRBJ1-5,few,TRBV19,TGTGCCAGTAGTAGACAGGGTAATCAGCCCCAGCATTTT,CASSRQGNQPQHF
NA,TRBJ1-2,NA,TRBV4-2,TGTGCCAGCAGCCAACGGAGGACGGAAAACTATGGCTACACCTTC,CASSQRRTENYGYTF
TRBD1,TRBJ1-1,NA,TRBV2,TGTGCCAGGGAGAAGACAGGGGGCGGGAACACTGAAGCTTTCTTT,CAREKTGGGNTEAFF
NA,TRBJ2-6,NA,TRBV7-7,TGTGCCAGCAGCTTAGCCGGGACATCGGGGGCCAACGTCCTGACTTTC,CASSLAGTSGANVLTF
TRBD1,TRBJ1-5,NA,TRBV5-5,TGTGCCAGCAGTCGGGACAGGACTACATATAGCAATCAGCCCCAGCATTTT,CASSRDRTTYSNQPQHF
NA,TRBJ1-6,NA,TRBV14,TGTGCCAGCAGCCAACTACCGGGGGGCTCGAATTCACCCCTCCACTTT,CASSQLPGGSNSPLHF
NA,TRBJ1-4,once,TRBV18,TGTGCCAGCTCACCGCGACAGAGTGCAACTAATGAAAAACTGTTTTTT,CASSPRQSATNEKLFF
NA,TRBJ2-7,NA,TRBV11-2,TGTGCCAGCAGCGTAAGACTAGTAAACGAGCAGTACTTC,CASSVRLVNEQYF
TRBD1,TRBJ2-7,NA,TRBV2,TGTGCCAGCAGTGAAGCGTTGGGGACAGGGAACTTAATCTACGAGCAGTACTTC,CASSEALGTGNLIYEQYF
NA,TRBJ2-7,NA,TRBV10-3,TGTGCCATCAGTGAGTCAGGGGGTACCTACGAGCAGTACTTC,CAISESGGTYEQYF
NA,TRBJ1-4,NA,TRBV6-1,TGTGCCAGTCAAACGGGGGACGCAACTAATGAAAAACTGTTTTTT,CASQTGDATNEKLFF
NA,TRBJ2-7,NA,TRBV7-8,TGTGCCAGCAGCTTAGGGAGGGCCTACGAGCAGTACTTC,CASSLGRAYEQYF
NA,TRBJ1-1,NA,TRBV5-1,TGCGCCAGCAGCTTGGCCCCAGGGGCGAACACTGAAGCTTTCTTT,CASSLAPGANTEAFF
TRBD1,TRBJ1-1,NA,TRBV9,TGTGCCAGCAGCGTAGCGACAGGGAGAGACACTGAAGCTTTCTTT,CASSVATGRDTEAFF
TRBD1,TRBJ1-5,NA,TRBV30,TGTGCCTGGAGACATCAGGGGGATCAGCCCCAGCATTTT,CAWRHQGDQPQHF
NA,TRBJ1-5,NA,TRBV5-5,TGTGCCAGCAGCTTGTCTGGGCGGGATAGCAATCAGCCCCAGCATTTT,CASSLSGRDSNQPQHF
TRBD1,TRBJ2-7,NA,TRBV7-6,TGTGCCAGCAGCTTAGCGGGGCCACAGGGGGCGCAGTCTGTCGAGCAGTACTTC,CASSLAGPQGAQSVEQYF
NA,TRBJ1-1,NA,TRBV10-3,TGTGCCATCAGTGATCGTACTGAAGCTTTCTTT,CAISDRTEAFF
TRBD2,TRBJ2-3,once,TRBV5-1,TGCGCCAGCAGCTTGGTTAGCGGGTCCGCAGATACGCAGTATTTT,CASSLVSGSADTQYF
TRBD2,TRBJ2-1,NA,TRBV19,TGTGCCAGTAGTATTCTTCTGACTAGCGGGTACAATGAGCAGTTCTTC,CASSILLTSGYNEQFF